These T cell receptor beta chains were read from a single sample in a study of blood T cell repertoires in COVID-19. Clones were sequenced by immunoSEQ multiplex PCR, and TCRdb holds only the in-frame ones, with some missing. The sample consists of about 100,000 clones, almost 80% of them appearing once. Sequencing was carried out using peripheral blood. Every receptor here comes from a woman aged 70 to 79 with acute or convalescent COVID-19. The CDR3 runs from the conserved cysteine through the conserved F or W. A D gene is named only where the DNA matches it firmly. For some rows the clone size is stated as once, few or many, or as a class when expanded; others skip it.

clone_size	d_call	v_call	j_call	cdr3_aa	cdr3_nt
once	NA	TRBV13	TRBJ2-2	CASSLGPASTGELFF	TGTGCCAGCAGCTTAGGCCCCGCGAGCACCGGGGAGCTGTTTTTT
NA	TRBD1	TRBV27	TRBJ1-1	CASRLDRVTEAFF	TGTGCCAGCAGACTGGACAGGGTCACTGAAGCTTTCTTT
NA	NA	TRBV29-1	TRBJ1-2	CSVEDRAGGDGYTF	TGCAGCGTTGAAGATCGGGCGGGTGGGGATGGCTACACCTTC
once	TRBD1	TRBV19	TRBJ1-2	CASSADRGYGYTF	TGTGCCAGTAGTGCAGACAGGGGCTATGGCTACACCTTC
NA	NA	TRBV4-3	TRBJ2-3	CASSPTSFSTDTQYF	TGCGCCAGCAGCCCCACTAGCTTTAGCACAGATACGCAGTATTTT
NA	NA	TRBV11-2	TRBJ1-2	CASSPGVPAAYGYTF	TGTGCCAGCAGCCCCGGGGTCCCGGCAGCCTATGGCTACACCTTC
NA	NA	TRBV10-3	TRBJ1-1	CAISSDRNTEAFF	TGTGCCATCAGTTCAGACAGGAACACTGAAGCTTTCTTT
NA	TRBD2	TRBV30	TRBJ2-3	CAWSLGLAVDTQYF	TGTGCCTGGAGTTTGGGACTAGCTGTAGATACGCAGTATTTT
once	TRBD1	TRBV11-3	TRBJ1-4	CASSVPGGKLFF	TGTGCCAGCAGCGTACCAGGGGGAAAACTGTTTTTT
NA	NA	TRBV28	TRBJ1-2	CASGGNNYGYTF	TGTGCCAGCGGGGGCAATAACTATGGCTACACCTTC
NA	TRBD1	TRBV7-6	TRBJ1-2	CASSPGQGGWYGYTF	TGTGCCAGCAGCCCTGGACAGGGTGGATGGTATGGCTACACCTTC
NA	NA	TRBV6-6	TRBJ2-7	CASSPQEGRPSGQYF	TGTGCCAGCAGTCCCCAGGAGGGGAGGCCCTCAGGGCAGTACTTC
once	TRBD1	TRBV6-5	TRBJ2-2	CASSLDRAGELFF	TGTGCCAGCAGCCTCGACAGGGCCGGGGAGCTGTTTTTT
NA	TRBD1	TRBV3-1/TRBV3-2	TRBJ1-1	CASSQDWLLGTGESSTEAFF	TGTGCCAGCAGCCAAGATTGGCTACTTGGGACAGGGGAAAGTAGTACTGAAGCTTTCTTT
NA	NA	TRBV5-4	TRBJ1-2	CASSLNSYRERGYTF	TGTGCCAGCAGCCTCAACTCCTACAGGGAACGGGGCTACACCTTC
once	TRBD2	TRBV2	TRBJ2-1	CASSRLAGTYNEQFF	TGTGCCAGCAGTAGACTAGCGGGGACCTACAATGAGCAGTTCTTC
few	NA	TRBV11-2	TRBJ1-2	CASTPRGQGNHGYTF	TGTGCCAGCACCCCCCGGGGCCAGGGGAATCATGGCTACACCTTC
NA	NA	TRBV5-4	TRBJ1-1	CASSSQVSEAFF	TGTGCCAGCAGCTCTCAGGTTTCTGAAGCTTTCTTT
NA	TRBD1	TRBV6-1	TRBJ1-2	CASSEKQGVDGYTF	TGTGCCAGCAGTGAAAAACAGGGGGTAGATGGCTACACCTTC
NA	NA	TRBV5-1	TRBJ1-1	CASSLDTLDTEAFF	TGCGCCAGCAGCTTGGACACCTTGGACACTGAAGCTTTCTTT
NA	TRBD1	TRBV5-1	TRBJ2-2	CASSSPDRGESGELFF	TGCGCCAGCAGCTCCCCGGACAGGGGGGAGTCCGGGGAGCTGTTTTTT
NA	NA	TRBV10-3	TRBJ1-1	CAIRGGSTEAFF	TGTGCCATCAGAGGGGGAAGCACTGAAGCTTTCTTT
few	NA	TRBV5-1	TRBJ1-1	CASSLAAGNTEAFF	TGCGCCAGCAGCTTGGCCGCGGGAAACACTGAAGCTTTCTTT
NA	NA	TRBV19	TRBJ1-2	CASRWARPANYGYTF	TGTGCCAGTAGATGGGCACGGCCAGCTAACTATGGCTACACCTTC
NA	NA	TRBV7-8	TRBJ2-7	CASSFLRLGDEQYF	TGTGCCAGCAGCTTCCTTAGGCTGGGAGACGAGCAGTACTTC
NA	TRBD1	TRBV6-5	TRBJ1-4	CASSYARDSVNEKLFF	TGTGCCAGCAGTTACGCCCGGGACAGCGTTAATGAAAAACTGTTTTTT
NA	NA	TRBV24-1	TRBJ1-6	CATSDNQGNNSPLHF	TGTGCCACCAGTGATAACCAGGGGAATAATTCACCCCTCCACTTT
NA	TRBD1	TRBV9	TRBJ2-1	CASSDRTGGSNEQFF	TGTGCCAGCAGCGATCGGACAGGAGGTAGCAATGAGCAGTTCTTC
NA	NA	TRBV12-3/TRBV12-4	TRBJ1-1	CASSGQPNTEAFF	TGTGCCAGCAGTGGACAGCCGAACACTGAAGCTTTCTTT
many	NA	TRBV19	TRBJ1-6	CASSEGEGSYNSPLHF	TGTGCCAGTAGTGAGGGTGAGGGCTCCTATAATTCACCCCTCCACTTT
NA	NA	TRBV9	TRBJ1-3	CASSPNRAGNTIYF	TGTGCCAGCAGCCCCAACAGGGCTGGAAACACCATATATTTT
NA	NA	TRBV7-9	TRBJ1-3	CASSLQSGNTIYF	TGTGCCAGCAGCTTACAATCTGGAAACACCATATATTTT
NA	NA	TRBV3-1/TRBV3-2	TRBJ2-5	CASSQAGWFQETQYF	TGTGCCAGCAGCCAAGCCGGTTGGTTCCAAGAGACCCAGTACTTC
many	NA	TRBV19	TRBJ1-4	CASSVLAPEIEKLFF	TGTGCCAGTAGTGTATTGGCACCTGAAATTGAAAAACTGTTTTTT
NA	NA	TRBV6-5	TRBJ1-2	CASNSREADGYTF	TGTGCCAGCAACTCCAGGGAGGCGGATGGCTACACCTTC
NA	TRBD1	TRBV19	TRBJ2-3	CASSRNPGTGAQDTQYF	TGTGCCAGTAGTAGGAACCCCGGGACAGGGGCACAAGATACGCAGTATTTT
many	NA	TRBV24-1	TRBJ1-5	CATSVHSGQPQHF	TGTGCCACCAGTGTTCACAGCGGTCAGCCCCAGCATTTT
NA	NA	TRBV5-1	TRBJ2-7	CASSLVQGRYEQYF	TGCGCCAGCAGCTTGGTTCAGGGTAGGTACGAGCAGTACTTC
NA	NA	TRBV9	TRBJ1-1	CASSAGGAGNTEAFF	TGTGCCAGCAGCGCTGGTGGGGCAGGGAACACTGAAGCTTTCTTT
NA	TRBD2	TRBV5-8	TRBJ2-1	CASSLIGTSSYNEQFF	TGTGCCAGCAGCTTAATTGGGACTAGCTCCTACAATGAGCAGTTCTTC
NA	TRBD1	TRBV18	TRBJ1-4	CASSLGQGVEKLFF	TGTGCCAGCTCACTGGGACAGGGAGTAGAAAAACTGTTTTTT
NA	NA	TRBV18	TRBJ1-5	CASSPQGFSNQPQHF	TGTGCCAGCTCACCACAGGGGTTTAGCAATCAGCCCCAGCATTTT
few	TRBD1	TRBV4-1	TRBJ2-3	CASSLAEGGTTDTQYF	TGCGCCAGCAGCCTTGCCGAAGGGGGCACCACAGATACGCAGTATTTT
NA	NA	TRBV7-6	TRBJ1-4	CASSTRIGTTEEKLFF	TGTGCCAGCAGCACAAGAATAGGGACTACCGAGGAAAAACTGTTTTTT
NA	TRBD1	TRBV6-1	TRBJ1-2	CASSDTGTGIYGYTF	TGTGCCAGCAGTGATACGGGGACAGGGATCTATGGCTACACCTTC
NA	TRBD2	TRBV5-1	TRBJ2-3	CASSQAGGPIRDTQYF	TGCGCCAGCAGCCAAGCGGGGGGGCCAATCAGGGATACGCAGTATTTT
NA	NA	TRBV7-3	TRBJ2-6	CASYRDSGANVLTF	TGTGCCAGTTACAGGGACTCTGGGGCCAACGTCCTGACTTTC
NA	NA	TRBV19	TRBJ1-4	CASTNQGRGPNEKLFF	TGTGCCAGTACCAACCAGGGGAGGGGACCGAATGAAAAACTGTTTTTT
NA	TRBD2	TRBV4-3	TRBJ2-3	CASSQDGGGAGYTDTQYF	TGCGCCAGCAGCCAAGATGGGGGAGGGGCGGGGTACACAGATACGCAGTATTTT